These 21 T cell receptor beta chains originate from one sample sequenced in a study of blood T cell repertoires in COVID-19. Repertoires were generated with immunoSEQ multiplex PCR, while TCRdb's copy carries only in-frame clones and drops some. The sample lists more than 95,000 clones, around 90% seen once, with less than 9.5% in the top ten. Input material: peripheral blood. Receptors originate from a human donor in a cohort sampled during active COVID-19.

The chain has TRBV18 and TRBJ2-7; 10 bases are shared with TRBD2. The CDR3 runs 16 residues. From germline, CDR1 is KGHSH and CDR2 LQKENI. The junction had 5 bases not matched to a gene; V was cut back by 1 base and J by 2 bases. The CDR3 sequence is CASSPLTTSGTYEQYF. The CDR3 DNA reads as TGTGCCAGCTCACCACTTACAACTAGCGGGACCTACGAGCAGTACTTC. Combining the CDR3 with reference TRBV18 and TRBJ2-7 gives the whole variable domain NAGVMQNPRHLVRRRGQEARLRCSPMKGHSHVYWYRQLPEEGLKFMVYLQKENIIDESGMPKERFSAEFPKEGPSILRIQQVVRGDSAAYFCASSPLTTSGTYEQYFGPGTRLTVT.

This clone was observed a single time. V usage is TRBV6-2 or TRBV6-3 and J usage is TRBJ2-3, with 7 nucleotides matching TRBD1. The V and J ends lost 0 bases and 6 bases, in that order; junction bases with no gene match: 6. This CDR3 has 15 residues. Per germline, CDR1 MNHEY and CDR2 SVGEGT. The CDR3 is CASSYSGGVPDTQYF. DNA for the CDR3: TGTGCCAGCAGTTACTCAGGGGGCGTGCCGGATACGCAGTATTTT.

The rearrangement uses TRBV7-2 and TRBJ2-7, with D unclear. V gave up 1 base and J gave up 2 bases, with 12 bases separating them. Germline V gene data show CDR1 as SGHTA and CDR2 as FQGNSA. The CDR3 has 15 residues. In DNA form, the CDR3 reads TGTGCCAGCAGCTTAGAACAGATGTTGACCTACGAGCAGTACTTC. The encoded protein is CASSLEQMLTYEQYF.

The chain carries TRBV5-1 and TRBJ1-1; the D is unclear. The V gene's germline CDR1 is SGHRS and CDR2 YFSETQ. Trimming took 2 bases from V and 3 from J, leaving 8 bases between them. The CDR3 contains 13 residues. The CDR3 nucleotides read TGCGCCAGCAGCTTCGGGGAAGACACTGAAGCTTTCTTT. Residues: CASSFGEDTEAFF.

This clone was detected only once. The chain joins TRBV5-1 to TRBJ2-7; 7 bases agree with TRBD1. With 3 bases clipped from V and 3 bases from J, the junction kept 9 bases outside the gene matches. The CDR3 has 15 amino acids. Germline-derived CDR1 and CDR2 are SGHRS and YFSETQ. This chain's CDR3 is CASSSKPGQDYEQYF. Written as DNA, the CDR3 is TGCGCCAGCAGCTCAAAACCCGGACAGGACTACGAGCAGTACTTC.

The V call is TRBV5-5, the J call TRBJ2-5; 7 nucleotides align to TRBD1. Per germline, CDR1 SGHKS and CDR2 YYEKEE (reference sequence). This CDR3 spans 16 amino acids. Unmatched junction bases numbered 9, after V lost 4 bases and J lost 0 bases. CDR3 sequence (DNA): TGTGCCAGCAGCCCATACAGGGGCGGGTACCAAGAGACCCAGTACTTC. This sequence encodes CASSPYRGGYQETQYF.

V is TRBV27 and J is TRBJ2-7, with D possibly being TRBD1 (5 bases). Per the germline V gene, CDR1 is MNHEY and CDR2 is SMNVEV (reference sequence). Trimming took off 5 bases at V and 6 bases at J, with 17 bases between the two ends. This CDR3 has 14 amino acids. CDR3 sequence reads: CASSLTQGRSEQYF. The CDR3 coding sequence is TGTGCCAGCAGTCTTACCCAGGGAAGGAGCGAGCAGTACTTC.

The chain uses TRBV4-1 and TRBJ1-2, with 10 positions matching TRBD1. Germline values: CDR1 MGHRA, CDR2 YSYEKL. The length of the CDR3 is 15 residues. V lost 3 bases, J lost 5 bases, and 6 bases stayed unmatched. The CDR3 DNA follows: TGCGCCAGCAGCCATGGACAGGGGGAGGCTTATGGCTACACCTTC. Protein sequence: CASSHGQGEAYGYTF.

This chain links TRBV6-5 with TRBJ2-7, with D maybe TRBD1 (5 bases). Trimming took 3 bases from V and 1 from J, leaving 13 bases between them. The CDR3 has 15 residues. Per the germline V gene, CDR1 is MNHEY and CDR2 is SVGAGI. The CDR3 protein is CASSYGGAPSYEQYF. The CDR3 nucleotides are TGTGCCAGCAGTTATGGTGGGGCCCCTTCCTACGAGCAGTACTTC.

This chain uses TRBV19 with TRBJ2-7; 10 bases match TRBD2. Germline V gene lookup returns CDR1 LNHDA and CDR2 SQIVND (reference sequence). The V gene end was trimmed by 2 bases and the J gene end by 3 bases; junction bases not matched to a gene: 4. The CDR3 totals 15 residues. The CDR3: CASSILAGADYEQYF. CDR3 sequence (DNA): TGTGCCAGTAGTATACTAGCGGGGGCCGACTACGAGCAGTACTTC.

The CDR3 sequence is CASSGEGFGGVSYNEQFF. CDR3 sequence (DNA): TGTGCCAGCAGCGGAGAGGGTTTCGGGGGGGTTTCGTACAATGAGCAGTTCTTC. The chain has TRBV9 and TRBJ2-1, with 8 bases lining up with TRBD2. This CDR3 spans 18 amino acids. Per germline, CDR1 SGDLS and CDR2 YYNGEE. After removal of 3 bases from V and 4 bases from J, the junction contained 15 bases not matched to a gene.

V is TRBV28 and J is TRBJ1-4; 12 bases map to TRBD1. The CDR3 spans 17 residues. CDR1 and CDR2 (germline): MDHEN, SYDVKM. Trimming at V came to 4 bases and at J to 5 bases, leaving 8 bases not matched to a gene. The CDR3 DNA sequence: TGTGCCAGCAGTTCCCGGGACAGGGGGCTTCTCAATGAAAAACTGTTTTTT. It translates to CASSSRDRGLLNEKLFF.

The V gene is TRBV5-6, the J gene TRBJ2-7, with 8 bases lining up with TRBD1. CDR3 size: 14 residues. V lost 1 base and J lost 2; bases outside the gene matches: 2. CDR1 is SGHDT and CDR2 is YYEEEE in the germline V gene. In DNA, the CDR3 is TGTGCCAGCAGCTTGCTGACAGGGGCCTACGAGCAGTACTTC. Amino acids: CASSLLTGAYEQYF.

The sample holds one count of this clone. The V gene is TRBV11-3, the J gene TRBJ2-7; 7 bases align to TRBD2. The CDR3 loop spans 14 amino acids. The V segment lost 8 bases and the J segment 2 bases; nucleotides outside the gene matches: 9. Germline V lookup: CDR1 SGHNT, CDR2 YENEEA. The CDR3: CASSPGTTTYEQYF. In DNA, the CDR3 is TGTGCCAGCTCACCCGGGACTACCACCTACGAGCAGTACTTC.

The chain links TRBV19 to TRBJ2-2, with D possibly TRBD2 on 5 matching bases. Per germline, CDR1 LNHDA and CDR2 SQIVND (reference sequence). V lost 3 bases and J lost 7, with 12 bases in between. The CDR3 has 14 residues. The CDR3 here is CASSMRERSGELFF. Written as DNA, the CDR3 is TGTGCCAGTAGTATGAGGGAGCGGAGCGGGGAGCTGTTTTTT. The full variable domain, with the rest looked up from reference TRBV19 and TRBJ2-2, is DGGITQSPKYLFRKEGQNVTLSCEQNLNHDAMYWYRQDPGQGLRLIYYSQIVNDFQKGDIAEGYSVSREKKESFPLTVTSAQKNPTAFYLCASSMRERSGELFFGEGSRLTVL.

The chain combines TRBV3-1 (or the pseudogene TRBV3-2) with TRBJ2-5, with D perhaps matching TRBD2 (6 bases). V dropped 1 base and J dropped 3 bases, with 21 bases sitting between them. The CDR3 runs 18 residues. Germline loops: CDR1 LGHDT, CDR2 YNNKEL (reference sequence). CDR3 coding DNA: TGTGCCAGCAGCCAAGGACGGAGGGCGAAACAGGCTAAAGAGACCCAGTACTTC. Translation gives CASSQGRRAKQAKETQYF.

This chain links TRBV7-2 with TRBJ1-4, with D tentatively TRBD1 (5 bases). V lost 6 bases and J lost 0, with 11 bases in between. Looked up from germline, CDR1 is SGHTA and CDR2 is FQGNSA. The CDR3 sequence is 15 residues long. CDR3 nucleotides: TGTGCCAGCAGGGCAGTGGGGCCAACTAATGAAAAACTGTTTTTT. Amino acids: CASRAVGPTNEKLFF.

The chain recombines TRBV6-5 with TRBJ2-2, with a possible D match to TRBD1 (5 bases). V lost 6 bases and J lost 2, with 13 bases in between. CDR3 length: 15 amino acids. Germline-derived CDR1 and CDR2 are MNHEY and SVGAGI. In DNA form, the CDR3 reads TGTGCCAGCAGCTCCTTTGGGGCAAACACCGGGGAGCTGTTTTTT. Amino acid sequence: CASSSFGANTGELFF.

This chain joins TRBV11-1 and TRBJ1-5; 7 bases are a match to TRBD1. This CDR3 contains 14 residues. The J segment lost 6 bases and the V segment lost 5 bases, leaving 7 bases of the junction unmatched. Germline CDR1 and CDR2: SGHAT and FQDESV (reference sequence). CDR3 in DNA: TGTGCCAGCAGCCGTGACAGGGCGGGTCAGCCCCAGCATTTT. Translated: CASSRDRAGQPQHF.

The CDR3 DNA is TGTGCCAGCAGCTTAGGTCTCGGACAGGGAACGGGCGAGCAGTACTTC. The encoded protein is CASSLGLGQGTGEQYF. The chain combines TRBV11-3 with TRBJ2-7, with TRBD1 matching 8 bases. Trimming took 1 base from V and 6 from J; bases not matched to a gene: 11. Germline CDR1 and CDR2: SGHNT and YENEEA. The CDR3 consists of 16 residues.

This clone is a singleton in its sample. The gene calls are TRBV9 and TRBJ2-2; TRBD1 matches 7 bases. Germline trimming cut 0 bases from V and 4 bases from J; bases unmatched to any gene: 3. The CDR3 runs to 15 residues. CDR1 is SGDLS and CDR2 is YYNGEE in the germline V gene. The CDR3 is CASSVEGAPTGELFF. CDR3 coding DNA: TGTGCCAGCAGCGTAGAGGGGGCTCCCACCGGGGAGCTGTTTTTT.